The entry below gives a single TCR beta chain sequence along with its context. Its matching antigen is unknown. Germline V gene sequence: CDR1 MNHEY, CDR2 SVGEGT. The CDR3 loop spans 16 amino acids. V lost 2 bases, J lost 9 bases, and 7 bases stayed unmatched. This record comes from a study of T cell responses to AZD1222 COVID-19 vaccine. Background on the study: Both about-4-week and about-12-week second-dose recipients were combined.

Study-level findings and limits: A rise in Spike-specific TCR breadth and depth followed two AZD1222 doses. Sampled repertoires all dated from after the peak T cell response. Among vaccine-associated CD4 TCRs, coverage spanned spike, with dominance at 160-218 and 743-854.

Profiled with immunoSEQ multiplex PCR; TCRdb holds only in-frame clones, not every one. Seen here are roughly 140,000 clones, approximately 94% observed once, and the top ten hold around 4.7%. The TCR sequence derives from an adult in good health. Sequencing used peripheral blood, obtained on day 0 of AZD1222 vaccination. The chain employs TRBV6-2 or TRBV6-3 and TRBJ2-1; 13 bases match TRBD2. The CDR3 protein is CASSYQLAGGPSEQFF. DNA of the CDR3: TGTGCCAGCAGTTACCAACTAGCGGGGGGGCCGTCTGAGCAGTTCTTC.